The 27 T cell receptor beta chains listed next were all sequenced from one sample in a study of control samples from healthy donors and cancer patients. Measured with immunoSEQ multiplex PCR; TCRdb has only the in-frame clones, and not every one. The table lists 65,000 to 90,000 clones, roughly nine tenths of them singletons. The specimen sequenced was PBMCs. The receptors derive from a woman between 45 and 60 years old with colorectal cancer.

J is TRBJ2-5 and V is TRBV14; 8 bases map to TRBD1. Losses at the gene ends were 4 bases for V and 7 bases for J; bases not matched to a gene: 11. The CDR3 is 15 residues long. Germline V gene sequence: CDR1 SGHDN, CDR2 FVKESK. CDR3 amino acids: CASSLMGTGSMTQYF. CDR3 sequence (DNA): TGTGCCAGCAGCCTCATGGGGACAGGTTCTATGACCCAGTACTTC.

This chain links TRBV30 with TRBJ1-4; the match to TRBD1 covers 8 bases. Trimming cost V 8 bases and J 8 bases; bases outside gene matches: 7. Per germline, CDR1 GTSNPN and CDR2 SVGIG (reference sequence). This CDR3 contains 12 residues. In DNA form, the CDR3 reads TGTGCCGGAAGACAGGGGTTGGAAAAACTGTTTTTT. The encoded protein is CAGRQGLEKLFF.

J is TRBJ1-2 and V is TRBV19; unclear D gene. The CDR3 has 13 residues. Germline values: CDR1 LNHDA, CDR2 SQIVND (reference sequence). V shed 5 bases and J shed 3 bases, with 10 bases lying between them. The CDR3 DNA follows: TGTGCCAGTAGTCCCGCTCCGCACTATGGCTACACCTTC. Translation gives CASSPAPHYGYTF. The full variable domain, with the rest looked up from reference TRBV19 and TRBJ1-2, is DGGITQSPKYLFRKEGQNVTLSCEQNLNHDAMYWYRQDPGQGLRLIYYSQIVNDFQKGDIAEGYSVSREKKESFPLTVTSAQKNPTAFYLCASSPAPHYGYTFGSGTRLTVV.

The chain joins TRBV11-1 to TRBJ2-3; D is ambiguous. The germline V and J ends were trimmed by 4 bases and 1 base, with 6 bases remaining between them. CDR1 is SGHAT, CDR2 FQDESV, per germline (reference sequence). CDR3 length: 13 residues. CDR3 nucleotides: TGTGCCAGCAGCTCTAGAGGCACAGATACGCAGTATTTT. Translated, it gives CASSSRGTDTQYF.

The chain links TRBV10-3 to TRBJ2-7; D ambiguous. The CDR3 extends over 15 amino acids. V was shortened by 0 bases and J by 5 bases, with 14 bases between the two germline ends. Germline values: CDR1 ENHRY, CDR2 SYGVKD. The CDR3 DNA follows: TGTGCCATCAGTGAGTCAAGGACGGCCGGCAACGAGCAGTACGTC. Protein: CAISESRTAGNEQYV.

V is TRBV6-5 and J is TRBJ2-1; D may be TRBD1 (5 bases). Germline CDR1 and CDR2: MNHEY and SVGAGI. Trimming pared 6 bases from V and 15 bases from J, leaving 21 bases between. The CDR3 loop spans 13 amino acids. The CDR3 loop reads CASRLNVGQTSFF. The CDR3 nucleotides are TGTGCCAGCAGACTCAATGTCGGACAAACCTCGTTCTTC.

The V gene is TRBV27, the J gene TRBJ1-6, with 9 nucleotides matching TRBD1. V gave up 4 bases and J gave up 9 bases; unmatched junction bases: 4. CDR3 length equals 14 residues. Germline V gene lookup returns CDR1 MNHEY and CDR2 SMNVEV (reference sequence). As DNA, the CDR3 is TGTGCCAGCAGTTGGGACAGGGAGGGTTCACCCCTCCACTTT. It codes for CASSWDREGSPLHF.

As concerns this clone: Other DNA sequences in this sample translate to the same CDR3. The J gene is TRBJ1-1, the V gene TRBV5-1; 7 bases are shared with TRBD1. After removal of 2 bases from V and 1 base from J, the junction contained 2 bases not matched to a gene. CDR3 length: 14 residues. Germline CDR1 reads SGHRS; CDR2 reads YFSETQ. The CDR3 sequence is CASSFGTANTEAFF. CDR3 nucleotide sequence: TGCGCCAGCAGCTTTGGGACAGCGAACACTGAAGCTTTCTTT.

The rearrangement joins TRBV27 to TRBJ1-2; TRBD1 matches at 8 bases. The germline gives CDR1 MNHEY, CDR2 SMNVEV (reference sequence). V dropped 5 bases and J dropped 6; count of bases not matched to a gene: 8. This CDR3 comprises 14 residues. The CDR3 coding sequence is TGTGCCAGCAGTCTCTCCGGGACAGGAGATGGCTACACCTTC. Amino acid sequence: CASSLSGTGDGYTF.

This CDR3 is CARSLGHPNTGELFF. As DNA, the CDR3 is TGTGCCAGAAGCTTGGGACACCCGAACACCGGGGAGCTGTTTTTT. The chain combines TRBV5-3 with TRBJ2-2; D is unclear. TRBV5-3 is identified as an open reading frame with a role that is uncertain. V dropped 0 bases and J dropped 0 bases, with 6 bases sitting between them. This CDR3 has 15 residues.

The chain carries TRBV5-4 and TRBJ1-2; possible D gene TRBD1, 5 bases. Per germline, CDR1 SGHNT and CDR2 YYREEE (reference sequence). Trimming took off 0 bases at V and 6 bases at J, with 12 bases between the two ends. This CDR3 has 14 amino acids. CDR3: CASSLAGAAHGYTF. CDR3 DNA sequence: TGTGCCAGCAGCTTGGCCGGGGCAGCTCATGGCTACACCTTC. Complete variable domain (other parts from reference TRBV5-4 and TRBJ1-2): ETGVTQSPTHLIKTRGQQVTLRCSSQSGHNTVSWYQQALGQGPQFIFQYYREEENGRGNFPPRFSGLQFPNYSSELNVNALELDDSALYLCASSLAGAAHGYTFGSGTRLTVV.

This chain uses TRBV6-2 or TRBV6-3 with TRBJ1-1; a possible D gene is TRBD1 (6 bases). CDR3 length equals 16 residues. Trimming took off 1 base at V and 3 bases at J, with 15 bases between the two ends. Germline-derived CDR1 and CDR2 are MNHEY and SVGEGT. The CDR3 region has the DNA TGTGCCAGCAGTTACTTGGGGGGCCACGGAGACACTGAAGCTTTCTTT. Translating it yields CASSYLGGHGDTEAFF.

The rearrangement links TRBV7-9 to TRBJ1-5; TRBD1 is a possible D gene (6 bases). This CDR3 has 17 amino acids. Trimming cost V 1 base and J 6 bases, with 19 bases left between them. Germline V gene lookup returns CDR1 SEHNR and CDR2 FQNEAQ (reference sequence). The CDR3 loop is CASSLVFNEGRGQPQHF. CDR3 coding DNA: TGTGCCAGCAGCTTAGTTTTTAATGAGGGCAGGGGTCAGCCCCAGCATTTT.

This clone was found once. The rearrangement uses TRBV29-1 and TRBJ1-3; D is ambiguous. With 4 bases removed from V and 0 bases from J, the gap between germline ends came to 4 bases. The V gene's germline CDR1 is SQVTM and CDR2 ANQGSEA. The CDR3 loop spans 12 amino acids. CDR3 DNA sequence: TGCAGCGTTGGCGGCTCTGGAAACACCATATATTTT. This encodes CSVGGSGNTIYF.

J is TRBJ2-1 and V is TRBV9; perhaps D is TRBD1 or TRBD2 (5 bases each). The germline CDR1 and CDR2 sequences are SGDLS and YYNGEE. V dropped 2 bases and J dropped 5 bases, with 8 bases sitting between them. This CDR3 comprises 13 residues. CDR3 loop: CASSVGTDNEQFF. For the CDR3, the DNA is TGTGCCAGCAGCGTGGGGACGGACAATGAGCAGTTCTTC.

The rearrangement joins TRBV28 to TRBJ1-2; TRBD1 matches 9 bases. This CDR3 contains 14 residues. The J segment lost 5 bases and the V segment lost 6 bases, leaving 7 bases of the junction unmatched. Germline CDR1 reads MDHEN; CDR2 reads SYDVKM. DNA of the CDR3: TGTGCCAGCAGGACGATTGGACAGGGGTATGGCTACACCTTC. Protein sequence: CASRTIGQGYGYTF.

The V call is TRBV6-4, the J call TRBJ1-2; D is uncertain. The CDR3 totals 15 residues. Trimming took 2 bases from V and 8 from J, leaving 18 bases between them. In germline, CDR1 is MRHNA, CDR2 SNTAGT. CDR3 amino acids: CASSDTPQAWNGYTF. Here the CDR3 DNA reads TGTGCCAGCAGTGACACTCCCCAGGCCTGGAACGGCTACACCTTC.

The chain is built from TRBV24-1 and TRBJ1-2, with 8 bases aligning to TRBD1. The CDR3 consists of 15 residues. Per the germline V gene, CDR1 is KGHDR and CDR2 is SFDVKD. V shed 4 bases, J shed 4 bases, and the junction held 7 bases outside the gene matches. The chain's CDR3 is CATSDRRDRTYGYTF. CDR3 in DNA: TGTGCCACCAGTGACCGCCGGGACAGGACCTATGGCTACACCTTC.

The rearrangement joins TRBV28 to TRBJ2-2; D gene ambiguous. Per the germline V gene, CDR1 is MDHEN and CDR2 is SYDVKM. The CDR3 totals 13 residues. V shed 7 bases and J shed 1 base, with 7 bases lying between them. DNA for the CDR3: TGTGCCAGCACTCTTAGGAACACCGGGGAGCTGTTTTTT. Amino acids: CASTLRNTGELFF.

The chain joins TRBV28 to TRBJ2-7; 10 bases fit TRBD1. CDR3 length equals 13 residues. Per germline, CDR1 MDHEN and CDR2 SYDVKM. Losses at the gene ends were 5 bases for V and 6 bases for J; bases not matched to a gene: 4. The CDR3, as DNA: TGTGCCAGCAGTCCGGGACAGGGGTCCGAGCAGTACGTC. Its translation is CASSPGQGSEQYV.

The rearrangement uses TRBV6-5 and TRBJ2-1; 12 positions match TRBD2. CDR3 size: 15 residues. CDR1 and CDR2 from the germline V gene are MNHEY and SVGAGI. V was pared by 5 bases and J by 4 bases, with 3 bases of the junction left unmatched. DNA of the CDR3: TGTGCCAGCAGTCGGACTAGCGGGACATACAATGAGCAGTTCTTC. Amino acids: CASSRTSGTYNEQFF.

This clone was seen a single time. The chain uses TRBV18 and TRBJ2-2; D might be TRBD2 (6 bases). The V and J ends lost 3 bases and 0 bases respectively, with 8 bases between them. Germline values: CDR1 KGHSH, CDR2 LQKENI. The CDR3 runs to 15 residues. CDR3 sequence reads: CASSPSGANTGELFF. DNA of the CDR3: TGTGCCAGCTCACCCTCGGGGGCGAACACCGGGGAGCTGTTTTTT.

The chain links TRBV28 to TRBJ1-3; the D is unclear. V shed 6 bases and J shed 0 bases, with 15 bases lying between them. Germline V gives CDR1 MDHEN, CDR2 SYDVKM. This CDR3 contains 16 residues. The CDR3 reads CASSPRWQSSGNTIYF. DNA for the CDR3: TGTGCCAGCAGCCCTAGGTGGCAGAGCTCTGGAAACACCATATATTTT.

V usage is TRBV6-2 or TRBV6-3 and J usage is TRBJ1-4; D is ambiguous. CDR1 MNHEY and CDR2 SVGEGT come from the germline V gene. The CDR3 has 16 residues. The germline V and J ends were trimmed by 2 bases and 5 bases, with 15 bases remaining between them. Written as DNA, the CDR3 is TGTGCCAGCAGTTACCTGATCGGAGTAGGGAATGAAAAACTGTTTTTT. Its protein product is CASSYLIGVGNEKLFF.

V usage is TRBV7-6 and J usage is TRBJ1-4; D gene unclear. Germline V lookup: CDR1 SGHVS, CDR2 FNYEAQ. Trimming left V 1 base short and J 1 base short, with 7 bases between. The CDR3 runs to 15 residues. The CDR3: CASSLEGGTNEKLFF. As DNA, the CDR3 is TGTGCCAGCAGCTTAGAGGGAGGAACTAATGAAAAACTGTTTTTT.

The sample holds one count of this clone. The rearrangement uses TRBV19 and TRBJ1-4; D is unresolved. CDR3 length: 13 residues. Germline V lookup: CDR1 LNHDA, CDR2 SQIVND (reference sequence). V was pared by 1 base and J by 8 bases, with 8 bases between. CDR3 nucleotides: TGTGCCAGTAGTATAGCGTTATTGGAAAAACTGTTTTTT. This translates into CASSIALLEKLFF.

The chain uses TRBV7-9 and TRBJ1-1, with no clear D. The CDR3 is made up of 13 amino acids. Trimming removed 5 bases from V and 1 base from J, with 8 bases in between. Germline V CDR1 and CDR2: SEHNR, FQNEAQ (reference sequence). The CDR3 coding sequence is TGTGCCAGCAGCACAGAAAGGAACACTGAAGCTTTCTTT. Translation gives CASSTERNTEAFF.